What follows are 5 T cell receptor beta chains derived from one specimen sequenced in a study of beta chain features in type 1 diabetes (dated by TCRdb to 2017 to 2018). Preparation of the library involved the immunoSEQ multiplex PCR assay. The entire amount of isolated RNA was reverse transcribed using the High Capacity cDNA Reverse Transcription Kit, so the sequenced TCRB transcripts were expressed ones. TCRdb provides this immuneACCESS table in a form limited to in-frame rearrangements. Some clones are lacking; in checked studies, under half of them reflect an unresolved V gene, and why the rest are absent is not known. The sample table records roughly 730,000 clones; roughly 13% of these occur just once. Less than 0.025% of the sample is taken by the ten largest. Overall study results and their limits: A moderate but significant shortening of TCRB CDR3 length was observed in type 1 diabetes patients in all four CD4+ subsets.

The antigens of these receptors remain unknown. Material for sequencing was naive CD4+ T cells from blood. The cell subset or site label here, explained by the study, means: true naive CD4+ T cells. These receptors all stem from a man aged 18-30 years with type 1 diabetes.

This clone was recorded a few times. The chain recombines TRBV30 with TRBJ1-3; D not certain. Trimming shortened V by 4 bases and J by 0 bases, and 10 bases separated the two germline ends. This CDR3 spans 14 amino acids. The germline gives CDR1 GTSNPN, CDR2 SVGIG (reference sequence). The CDR3 bases are TGTGCCTGGACCCCCATGCTCTCTGGAAACACCATATATTTT. This codes for CAWTPMLSGNTIYF.

J is TRBJ1-1 and V is TRBV6-5, with a tentative D call TRBD1 (6 bases). This CDR3 has 13 residues. Germline V gene sequence: CDR1 MNHEY, CDR2 SVGAGI. The germline V and J ends were trimmed by 7 bases and 3 bases, with 12 bases remaining between them. In nucleotides, the CDR3 is TGTGCCAGCAACAGGGTTTCTGACACTGAAGCTTTCTTT. Its translation is CASNRVSDTEAFF.

This clone was recorded a few times. The chain joins TRBV5-1 to TRBJ2-2, with TRBD1 matching 7 bases. Trimming removed 9 bases from V and 1 base from J; junction bases left unmatched: 6. Germline CDR1 SGHRS, CDR2 YFSETQ. The CDR3 has 14 amino acids. CDR3: CATRQGMNTGELFF. The CDR3 DNA reads TGCGCCACCCGACAGGGAATGAACACCGGGGAGCTGTTTTTT.

This chain uses TRBV5-1 with TRBJ2-7; weak D call: TRBD1 (6 bases). Germline CDR1 reads SGHRS; CDR2 reads YFSETQ. This CDR3 is 16 amino acids long. With 3 bases removed from V and 4 bases from J, the gap between germline ends came to 20 bases. CDR3 nucleotide sequence: TGCGCCAGCAGCTCGCGGAGTGGAGGACAGATTTACGAGCAGTACTTC. As protein: CASSSRSGGQIYEQYF.

The DNA of the CDR3 is TGCGCCAGCAGCTTGGAGCGGGGATCCACTGAAGCTTTCTTT. This sequence encodes CASSLERGSTEAFF. This chain joins TRBV5-1 and TRBJ1-1, with D uncertain. The V gene lost 0 bases and the J gene lost 4 bases, with 10 bases spanning the gap. In germline, CDR1 is SGHRS, CDR2 YFSETQ. CDR3 length: 14 amino acids.